This T cell receptor beta chain was obtained from a study of Graves' ophthalmopathy and Graves' hyperthyroidism (dated by TCRdb to 2017 to 2018). For the wider study: Peripheral blood samples were taken at the time of initial diagnosis, before any treatment was given. The study used signatures of the TCR beta repertoire to tell Graves' ophthalmopathy apart from Graves' hyperthyroidism and to predict which patients would progress to ophthalmopathy. In total, approximately 130 blood samples were TCR-sequenced: some 43 ophthalmopathy, about 75 hyperthyroidism and 17 hyperthyroidism-to-ophthalmopathy patients. To explore V-J signatures that separate ophthalmopathy from hyperthyroidism, a discovery set of approximately 100 patients was enrolled, consisting of about 43 with ophthalmopathy and approximately 57 with stable hyperthyroidism. The independent validation cohort included roughly 19 hyperthyroidism patients plus 17 patients who later progressed from hyperthyroidism to ophthalmopathy. In roughly six hyperthyroidism patients, T-cell repertoires of thyroid tissue and blood were compared. Once sampling was done, hyperthyroidism patients were given methimazole at a starting dose of 30 mg daily, while ophthalmopathy patients were given high-dose intravenous methylprednisolone. The 95 to 100 discovery patients were randomly divided into training and test sets at a 7:3 ratio.

To note about this clonotype: It has no known antigen specificity. No per-base quality is available; no much larger clone lies one base away.

Hyperthyroidism was considered stable if no progression to ophthalmopathy occurred within 18 months of follow-up. Hyperthyroidism patients were newly diagnosed, with disease duration under 2 months, and aged 18 to 65 years. Patients were excluded if they had other autoimmune diseases, uncontrolled infections, pregnancy or lactation. Diagnosis was based on clinical symptoms, serum thyroxine, TRAb, thyroid ultrasound and orbital computed tomography. PBMCs were isolated from about 9.2 ml of fresh peripheral blood by Ficoll-Paque density gradient centrifugation. Total RNA was extracted using Trizol reagent, and RNA quality was checked on an Agilent 2100 Bioanalyzer. For repertoire sequencing, TCR beta CDR3 regions were amplified from RNA transcripts. HTBI primers and the Qiagen OneStep RT-PCR kit were used in a first-round RT-PCR, which was followed by a second-round multiplex PCR, size selection and purification. Libraries were sequenced paired-end with 100 bp reads on an Illumina HiSeq2000. The authors processed their data as follows. SOAPnuke was used to process the reads, throwing out any read that had adapters, had uncalled bases, had a mean Phred below 15, or lacked an exact constant-primer or identifier match. COPE v1.2.5 was used to merge the high-quality paired reads. Unique nucleotide sequences were defined as clonotypes and aligned to IMGT TRB V, D and J references using MiTCR v1.1. The analysis was limited to V-J combinations with a frequency above 0.0001, which together covered 99.2% of repertoires. A TCR clonal expansion and chaos score per V-J combination was defined as the ratio of F50 clonal expansion to chaos observed in the TCRdist matrix. Features were reduced by Welch's t-statistics and random forest to approximately 12 V-J combinations, which fed a naive Bayes classifier. The Morisita-Horn index was used to measure how similar the thyroid and blood repertoires were. TCRdb reprocessed the public reads (quality trimming at Q25 with fastp, clone calling with MiXCR) and kept in-frame beta chains. When rows share a CDR3 protein, they turn into one entry using the most common DNA and genes. In this record, the V and J calls reflect TCRdb's handling and not the investigators' own analysis. The sample table lists about 420,000 distinct CDR3 sequences, more than 20% of them with a count of one. The top ten clonotypes cover 3% of the sample.

Overall study results and their limits: Most expanded thyroid clonotypes with frequency above 0.001 were also detected in blood, suggesting blood repertoires may reflect the thyroid immune response. No statistical method was used to predetermine the sample size, and group allocation was not hidden from the investigators. In validation, the model predicted ophthalmopathy progression with nearly 71% sensitivity and roughly 72% specificity; around twelve predicted patients were CT-confirmed with GO in a median of about 6.2 months. Ophthalmopathy was separated from stable hyperthyroidism by the 13-signature model with around 88% sensitivity and just under 84% specificity in cross-validation and with 80%/75% in the test set.

Specimen: peripheral blood. The source is a woman under 30 with stable Graves' hyperthyroidism. Donor details come from another sample of the same person, matched by shared clones.

The nucleotide sequence is TGTGCCTGGAAGGAGGGAACAGGGACTGAAGCTTTCTTT. This gives the protein CAWKEGTGTEAFF. The receptor chain draws on TRBV30 and TRBJ1-1; possibly the D gene is TRBD1, per 6 matching bases. Via the germline V gene (reference sequence), CDR1 is GTSNPN and CDR2 SVGIG. At the junction V is shortened by 4 bases and J by 5 bases, with 14 bases in between. The CDR3, cysteine through phenylalanine, is 13 amino acids long. Only the CDR3 region is kept as DNA, spanning 39 bases read in frame from base 1. Outside the CDR3, residues come from the reference TRBV30 and TRBJ1-1 proteins, so the full variable domain is: SQTIHQWPATLVQPVGSPLSLECTVEGTSNPNLYWYRQAAGRGLQLLFYSVGIGQISSEVPQNLSASRPQDRQFILSSKKLLLSDSGFYLCAWKEGTGTEAFFGQGTRLTVV.